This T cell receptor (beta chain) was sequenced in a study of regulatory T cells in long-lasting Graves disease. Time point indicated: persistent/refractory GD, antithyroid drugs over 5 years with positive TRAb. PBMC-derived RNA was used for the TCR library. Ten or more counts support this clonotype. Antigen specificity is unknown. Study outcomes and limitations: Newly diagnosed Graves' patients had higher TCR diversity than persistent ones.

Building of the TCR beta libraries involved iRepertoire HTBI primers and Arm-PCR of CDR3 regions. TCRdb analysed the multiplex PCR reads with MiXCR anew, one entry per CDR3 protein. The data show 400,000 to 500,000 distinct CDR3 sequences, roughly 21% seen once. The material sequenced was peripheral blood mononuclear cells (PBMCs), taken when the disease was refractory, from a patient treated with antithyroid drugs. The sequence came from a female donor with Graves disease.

DNA of the CDR3: TGTGCCAGCAGTTACTCGAGCGGACAGGCGAACACCGGGGAGCTGTTTTTT. It yields the protein CASSYSSGQANTGELFF. The J gene is TRBJ2-2, the V gene TRBV6-2 or TRBV6-3, with TRBD1 matching 7 bases. Germline-derived CDR1 and CDR2 are MNHEY and SVGEGT. V shed 0 bases, J shed 0 bases, and the junction held 4 bases outside the gene matches. The CDR3 length is 17 residues.